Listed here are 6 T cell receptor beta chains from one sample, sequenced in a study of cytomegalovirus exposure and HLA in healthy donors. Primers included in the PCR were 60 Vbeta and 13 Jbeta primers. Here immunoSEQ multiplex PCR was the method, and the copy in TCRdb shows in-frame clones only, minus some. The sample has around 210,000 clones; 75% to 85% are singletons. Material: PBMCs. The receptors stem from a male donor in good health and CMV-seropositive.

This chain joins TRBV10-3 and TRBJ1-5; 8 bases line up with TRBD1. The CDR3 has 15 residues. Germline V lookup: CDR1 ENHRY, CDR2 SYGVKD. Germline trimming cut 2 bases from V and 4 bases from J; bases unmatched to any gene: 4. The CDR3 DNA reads TGTGCCATCAGTGAGCGGGACAGGCCAAATCAGCCCCAGCATTTT. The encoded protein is CAISERDRPNQPQHF.

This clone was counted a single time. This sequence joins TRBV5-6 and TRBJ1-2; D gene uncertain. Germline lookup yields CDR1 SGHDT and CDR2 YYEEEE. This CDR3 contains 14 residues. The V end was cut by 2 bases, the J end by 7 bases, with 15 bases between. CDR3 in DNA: TGTGCCAGCAGCTTTGAGAGGGCGGCAAGTGGCTACACCTTC. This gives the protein CASSFERAASGYTF.

CDR3 loop: CASSESPVNTEAFF. CDR3 DNA: TGTGCCAGCAGCGAAAGCCCGGTGAACACTGAAGCTTTCTTT. The chain employs TRBV6-5 and TRBJ1-1; no clear D. Germline assignment: CDR1 MNHEY and CDR2 SVGAGI. V was cut by 6 bases and J by 0 bases, with 11 bases left in between. The CDR3 loop spans 14 amino acids.

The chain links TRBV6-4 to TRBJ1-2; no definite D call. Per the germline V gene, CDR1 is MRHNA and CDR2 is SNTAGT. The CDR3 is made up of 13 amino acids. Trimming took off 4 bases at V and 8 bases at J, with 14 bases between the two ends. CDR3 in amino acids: CASSGWIGGGYTF. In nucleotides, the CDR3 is TGTGCCAGCAGTGGCTGGATTGGCGGCGGCTACACCTTC.

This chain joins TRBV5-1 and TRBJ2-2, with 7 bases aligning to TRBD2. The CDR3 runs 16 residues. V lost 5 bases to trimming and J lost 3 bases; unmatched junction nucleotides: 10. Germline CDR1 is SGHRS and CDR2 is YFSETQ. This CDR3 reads CASRGSGGHDTGELFF. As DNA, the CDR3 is TGCGCCAGCAGAGGATCGGGGGGTCACGACACCGGGGAGCTGTTTTTT.

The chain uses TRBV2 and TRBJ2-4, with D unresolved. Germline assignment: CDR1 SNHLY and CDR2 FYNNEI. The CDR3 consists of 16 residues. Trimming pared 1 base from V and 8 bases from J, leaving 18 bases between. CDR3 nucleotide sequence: TGTGCCAGCAGTGAAGTCCGCCCGGGTAAGGTGGACATTCAGTACTTC. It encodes CASSEVRPGKVDIQYF. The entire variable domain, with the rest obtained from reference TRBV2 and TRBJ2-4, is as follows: EPEVTQTPSHQVTQMGQEVILRCVPISNHLYFYWYRQILGQKVEFLVSFYNNEISEKSEIFDDQFSVERPDGSNFTLKIRSTKLEDSAMYFCASSEVRPGKVDIQYFGAGTRLSVL.